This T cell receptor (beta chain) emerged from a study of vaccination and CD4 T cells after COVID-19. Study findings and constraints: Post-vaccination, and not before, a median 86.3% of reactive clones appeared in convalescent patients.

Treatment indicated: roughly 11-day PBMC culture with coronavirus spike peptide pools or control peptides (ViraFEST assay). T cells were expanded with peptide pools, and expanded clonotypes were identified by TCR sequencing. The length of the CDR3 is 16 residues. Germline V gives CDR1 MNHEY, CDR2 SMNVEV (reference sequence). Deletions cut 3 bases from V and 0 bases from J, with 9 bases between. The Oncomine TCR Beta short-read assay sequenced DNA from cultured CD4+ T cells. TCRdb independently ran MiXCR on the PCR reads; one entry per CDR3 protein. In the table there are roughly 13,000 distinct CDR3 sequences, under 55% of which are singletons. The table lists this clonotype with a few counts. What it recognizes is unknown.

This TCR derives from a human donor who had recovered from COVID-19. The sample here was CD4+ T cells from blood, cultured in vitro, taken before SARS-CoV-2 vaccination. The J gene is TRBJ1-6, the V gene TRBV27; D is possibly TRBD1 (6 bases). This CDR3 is CASSLTGSSYNSPLHF. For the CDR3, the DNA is TGTGCCAGCAGTTTGACAGGCAGCTCCTATAATTCACCCCTCCACTTT.